The 28 T cell receptor beta chains below all came from one sample that was sequenced in a study of chemoradiotherapy in HPV16-positive cancers. Profiled with immunoSEQ multiplex PCR; TCRdb holds only in-frame clones, not every one. Counted here are approximately 17,000 clones, 70% occurring once; the ten biggest clones make up 7.5% to 9%. Sequencing was performed on tumor tissue, taken from a patient who underwent chemoradiotherapy. The receptors were gathered from a human donor with HPV-associated anogenital cancer.

In DNA, the CDR3 is TGTGCCAGCAGTGGAGACAGGTCCTATGGCTACACCTTC. It translates to CASSGDRSYGYTF. The chain has TRBV2 and TRBJ1-2, with a tentative D call TRBD1 (6 bases). The germline gives CDR1 SNHLY, CDR2 FYNNEI. V was pared by 4 bases and J by 4 bases, with 10 bases between. This CDR3 contains 13 residues.

This chain joins TRBV11-2 and TRBJ2-3; D not resolved. Per germline, CDR1 SGHAT and CDR2 FQNNGV. The CDR3 is 14 residues long. V was shortened by 1 base and J by 4 bases, with 9 bases between the two germline ends. In DNA form, the CDR3 reads TGTGCCAGCAGCTTAGGGAGCTGGGCAGATACGCAGTATTTT. Protein product: CASSLGSWADTQYF.

Details on this clone: Distinct nucleotide sequences in the sample also encode this CDR3. The genes are TRBV18 and TRBJ1-5; no clear D. V gave up 6 bases and J gave up 5 bases, with 11 bases separating them. CDR1 is KGHSH, CDR2 LQKENI, per germline. This CDR3 is built from 13 residues. The CDR3 sequence is CASSSNRDQPQHF. The CDR3 nucleotides are TGTGCCAGCTCTAGTAATAGGGATCAGCCCCAGCATTTT.

The chain combines TRBV19 with TRBJ1-6; D ambiguous. Looked up from germline, CDR1 is LNHDA and CDR2 is SQIVND (reference sequence). Trimming removed 6 bases at V and 4 bases at J, with 13 bases between. The CDR3 has 15 amino acids. DNA for the CDR3: TGTGCCAGTAGCCCCGGGGAGAATTATAATTCACCCCTCCACTTT. This translates into CASSPGENYNSPLHF.

The V gene is TRBV6-5, the J gene TRBJ2-7; TRBD2 is a possible D gene (6 bases). Trimming removed 6 bases from V and 7 bases from J, with 19 bases in between. Germline lookup yields CDR1 MNHEY and CDR2 SVGAGI. CDR3 length equals 14 residues. The CDR3 region has the DNA TGTGCCAGCAGCCCCGGAGGGAGTATCTATGAGCAGTACTTC. Translated: CASSPGGSIYEQYF.

This chain joins TRBV9 and TRBJ2-3; D is unclear. The germline V and J ends were trimmed by 2 bases and 11 bases, with 9 bases remaining between them. Germline-derived CDR1 and CDR2 are SGDLS and YYNGEE. The CDR3 length is 11 residues. As DNA, the CDR3 is TGTGCCAGCAGCGTCGGGTCGAAGCAGTATTTT. It encodes CASSVGSKQYF.

The CDR3 reads CASSRGGVGEQFF. CDR3 nucleotide sequence: TGTGCCAGCAGCCGAGGAGGGGTTGGTGAGCAGTTCTTC. The chain is built from TRBV7-9 and TRBJ2-1, with D tentatively TRBD2 (6 bases). The germline V and J ends were trimmed by 5 bases and 9 bases, with 14 bases remaining between them. The CDR3 is 13 residues long. The V gene's germline CDR1 is SEHNR and CDR2 FQNEAQ (reference sequence).

V gene TRBV7-9 combines with J gene TRBJ2-3, with D tentatively TRBD2 (6 bases). V lost 11 bases and J lost 1, with 13 bases in between. Germline CDR1 reads SEHNR; CDR2 reads FQNEAQ (reference sequence). The length of the CDR3 is 13 residues. The CDR3 spells CACRDSRTDTQYF. In nucleotides, the CDR3 is TGTGCCTGTCGGGACTCACGCACAGATACGCAGTATTTT.

V is TRBV6-5 and J is TRBJ1-2; 7 bases are shared with TRBD1. Germline V CDR1 and CDR2: MNHEY, SVGAGI. This CDR3 region has 16 residues. Trimming removed 2 bases from V and 6 bases from J; junction bases left unmatched: 12. CDR3 region: CASSYGLTGKLDGYTF. The DNA for the CDR3 is TGTGCCAGCAGTTACGGATTGACAGGGAAGTTGGATGGCTACACCTTC.

This sequence joins TRBV6-6 and TRBJ1-1, with TRBD1 as a possible D gene (5 bases). CDR1 is MNHNY, CDR2 SVGAGI, per germline (reference sequence). This CDR3 is built from 12 residues. V shed 2 bases and J shed 4 bases, with 5 bases lying between them. CDR3 loop: CASSYGGTEAFF. In DNA, the CDR3 is TGTGCCAGCAGTTACGGGGGCACTGAAGCTTTCTTT.

The chain couples TRBV7-2 to TRBJ2-7; TRBD2 might be the D (5 bases). Trimming cost V 5 bases and J 7 bases, with 15 bases left between them. This CDR3 comprises 13 residues. From germline, CDR1 is SGHTA and CDR2 FQGNSA. CDR3 nucleotides: TGTGCCAGCAGCACAGCCGGGGATCAAGAGCAGTACTTC. Its translation is CASSTAGDQEQYF.

The rearrangement links TRBV7-9 to TRBJ1-2; D gene uncertain. Germline V gene data show CDR1 as SEHNR and CDR2 as FQNEAQ (reference sequence). This CDR3 is 13 amino acids long. Trimming took 8 bases from V and 3 from J, leaving 13 bases between them. CDR3 sequence: CASLVQKYYGYTF. The CDR3 nucleotides read TGTGCCAGCTTGGTACAGAAATACTATGGCTACACCTTC.

The J gene is TRBJ2-2, the V gene TRBV9, with TRBD1 matching over 9 bases. Germline V CDR1 and CDR2: SGDLS, YYNGEE. J was trimmed by 5 bases and V by 6 bases; bases with no gene match: 8. The length of the CDR3 is 15 residues. The CDR3 reads CASKTGQGATGELFF. The CDR3 DNA reads as TGTGCCAGCAAAACGGGACAGGGAGCAACCGGGGAGCTGTTTTTT.

The chain employs TRBV6-1 and TRBJ1-1; tentative D call: TRBD1 (5 bases). Germline-derived CDR1 and CDR2 are MNHNS and SASEGT. The ends were cut back, 4 bases at V and 1 base at J, with 13 bases in the middle. CDR3 length: 15 residues. Written as DNA, the CDR3 is TGTGCCAGCAGTGTACGGGGCATCGGGAACACTGAAGCTTTCTTT. Translated: CASSVRGIGNTEAFF.

This clone was picked up a small number of times. The chain carries TRBV5-1 and TRBJ2-3; TRBD1 might be the D (5 bases). This CDR3 is 14 amino acids long. CDR1 and CDR2 from the germline V gene are SGHRS and YFSETQ. Between the trimmed V and J ends, which lost 0 bases and 6 bases, there was a span of 11 bases. The CDR3 sequence: CASSLGSGLDTQYF. Written as DNA, the CDR3 is TGCGCCAGCAGCTTGGGGTCAGGGTTGGATACGCAGTATTTT.

This clone was recorded a few times. V usage is TRBV2 and J usage is TRBJ2-4; 7 bases are shared with TRBD2. The CDR3 runs 12 residues. The germline V gene encodes CDR1 SNHLY and CDR2 FYNNEI. With V trimmed by 7 bases and J by 9 bases, 6 bases remained unmatched. CDR3 bases: TGTGCCAGCACCACGGGGGGTGGCATTCAGTACTTC. Amino acids: CASTTGGGIQYF.

The chain links TRBV11-2 to TRBJ2-1, with 7 nucleotides matching TRBD2. The CDR3 consists of 16 residues. The trim removed 2 bases at V and 4 bases at J, leaving 8 bases unmatched. The germline V gene has CDR1 SGHAT and CDR2 FQNNGV. CDR3 bases: TGTGCCAGCAGCTTAACTAGCGCGGAATTTTACAATGAGCAGTTCTTC. Protein: CASSLTSAEFYNEQFF.

This chain links TRBV13 with TRBJ2-5; D is unclear. Germline CDR1 and CDR2: PRHDT and FYEKMQ (reference sequence). Trimming removed 1 base at V and 4 bases at J, with 7 bases between. The CDR3 consists of 13 residues. The CDR3 sequence: CASSLVDVETQYF. The CDR3 bases are TGTGCCAGCAGCTTAGTCGATGTAGAGACCCAGTACTTC.

This chain joins TRBV5-4 and TRBJ2-3, with no clear D. The CDR3 has 12 residues. Per the germline V gene, CDR1 is SGHNT and CDR2 is YYREEE (reference sequence). Between the trimmed V and J ends, which lost 4 bases and 3 bases, there was a span of 6 bases. CDR3 nucleotides: TGTGCCAGCAGCCCAACTACAGATACGCAGTATTTT. It specifies CASSPTTDTQYF.

The V call is TRBV4-1, the J call TRBJ2-5; 8 bases are a match to TRBD2. TRBJ2-7 matches the DNA end more closely, so the J call is doubtful. The CDR3 has 18 amino acids. The germline V gene has CDR1 MGHRA and CDR2 YSYEKL. CDR3 bases: TGCGCCAGCAGCCAAGATCGTCTGACTAGCGCCCTATCCTACGAGCAGTACTTC. Translating it yields CASSQDRLTSALSYEQYF.

This clone was recorded a few times. The rearrangement links TRBV2 to TRBJ2-7, with 8 bases matching TRBD1. V trimming: 3 bases; J trimming: 0 bases; junction bases outside the gene matches: 4. CDR3 size: 15 residues. Germline V gene lookup returns CDR1 SNHLY and CDR2 FYNNEI. The CDR3 loop reads CASSDTGGSSYEQYF. The CDR3 nucleotides read TGTGCCAGCAGTGACACAGGGGGGTCCTCCTACGAGCAGTACTTC.

There are a few counts of this clone. The rearrangement uses TRBV6-5 and TRBJ1-2; possibly TRBD1 for D (6 bases). Trimming took off 6 bases at V and 7 bases at J, with 15 bases between the two ends. The CDR3 is 13 amino acids. The germline CDR1 and CDR2 sequences are MNHEY and SVGAGI. The chain's CDR3 is CASSPGTQGGYTF. CDR3 in DNA: TGTGCCAGCAGCCCCGGGACACAGGGTGGCTACACCTTC.

CDR3 sequence reads: CASSARGLAGDANTQYF. CDR3 sequence (DNA): TGTGCCAGCAGCGCCCGCGGACTAGCGGGAGATGCGAATACGCAGTATTTT. The V gene is TRBV7-9, the J gene TRBJ2-3; the match to TRBD2 covers 13 bases. This CDR3 has 17 residues. Germline V gene lookup returns CDR1 SEHNR and CDR2 FQNEAQ (reference sequence). The V and J ends lost 5 bases and 7 bases, in that order; junction bases with no gene match: 12.

The chain has TRBV7-3 and TRBJ2-5, with a tentative D call TRBD1 (7 bases). The CDR3 consists of 11 residues. The germline V gene encodes CDR1 SGHTA and CDR2 FQGTGA. Between the trimmed V and J ends, which lost 5 bases and 7 bases, there was a span of 8 bases. The CDR3 nucleotides are TGTGCCAGCAGCCAGGGGGGGACCCAGTACTTC. Protein product: CASSQGGTQYF.

This clone is deemed medium-sized. The chain links TRBV10-2 to TRBJ1-6; D not certain. Trimming left V 2 bases short and J 9 bases short, with 11 bases between. The CDR3 contains 14 residues. Germline CDR1 reads WSHSY; CDR2 reads SAAADI. The CDR3 region has the DNA TGCGCCAGCAGTGAGCGTGTTAAAGGTTCACCCCTCCACTTT. This translates into CASSERVKGSPLHF.

The V gene is TRBV9, the J gene TRBJ2-1; tentative D call: TRBD2 (5 bases). Germline CDR1 and CDR2: SGDLS and YYNGEE. With 1 base removed from V and 6 bases from J, the gap between germline ends came to 8 bases. The length of the CDR3 is 13 residues. The CDR3 DNA sequence: TGTGCCAGCAGCGTACAGGCGGGCAATGAGCAGTTCTTC. Its translation is CASSVQAGNEQFF.

The genes are TRBV5-1 and TRBJ2-5, with D unclear. Germline V CDR1 and CDR2: SGHRS, YFSETQ. This CDR3 is 15 amino acids long. Deletions cut 0 bases from V and 5 bases from J, with 14 bases between. In nucleotides, the CDR3 is TGCGCCAGCAGCTTGGGTAGGGCCAGCACGGAGACCCAGTACTTC. Translated, it gives CASSLGRASTETQYF.

This clone was counted only a few times. The rearrangement joins TRBV19 to TRBJ1-5; D is unresolved. Germline values: CDR1 LNHDA, CDR2 SQIVND (reference sequence). The CDR3 runs 15 residues. Trimming stripped 4 bases from V and 9 bases from J, with 19 bases between. CDR3 nucleotide sequence: TGTGCCAGTAGTAACGATCAGAGAGCCCTAAGGCCCCAGCATTTT. Its translation is CASSNDQRALRPQHF.